The entry below gives a single TCR beta chain sequence along with its context. Staff drew around 10 milliliters of peripheral blood from each donor. With a J-beta primer mix and a sample-barcoded 5' primer, a second PCR ran roughly 6 to 11 cycles. Tagging of each cDNA molecule was performed by a template-switch adaptor with 12 random nucleotides. Each sample provided no less than 2.5 million CDR3-containing paired-end reads. TCRdb re-called the 5' RACE reads through MiXCR, storing one row per CDR3 protein. Among 450,000 to 700,000 distinct CDR3 sequences, 27% were seen once, and the ten largest hold approximately 18%. This sample was taken from a study of blood T cells in healthy people across ages. This receptor was taken from a woman in her seventies in good health. The sequencing sample was made of blood.

The CDR3 is CASLGGNTDTQYF. The CDR3 DNA is TGTGCCAGCCTAGGGGGAAACACAGATACGCAGTATTTT. The rearrangement joins TRBV2 to TRBJ2-3; D is possibly TRBD1 (6 bases). Between the trimmed V and J ends, which lost 8 bases and 2 bases, there was a span of 11 bases. The CDR3 extends over 13 amino acids. Germline V lookup: CDR1 SNHLY, CDR2 FYNNEI. Supplemented by reference TRBV2 and TRBJ2-3, the full variable domain reads EPEVTQTPSHQVTQMGQEVILRCVPISNHLYFYWYRQILGQKVEFLVSFYNNEISEKSEIFDDQFSVERPDGSNFTLKIRSTKLEDSAMYFCASLGGNTDTQYFGPGTRLTVL.